This T cell receptor (beta chain) was sequenced in a study of shared clonotypes between healthy human individuals. Points on this clone: Its antigen is not known.

Study outcomes and limitations: About 5% of naive CD4 clonotypes were shared across several donors.

Measured with immunoSEQ multiplex PCR; TCRdb has only the in-frame clones, and not every one. The sample carries under 1,100,000 clones, about three quarters recorded once. Nashville, Tennessee was home to all donors, each a Caucasian adult. This receptor was obtained from a man aged 18 to 35 in good health. Material for sequencing was memory CD4+ T cells sorted from blood. The subset here: CD45RA-negative fraction.

The CDR3 nucleotides are TGTGCCATCAGTGGAACAGGGGATGGCAATGAGCAGTTCTTC. This sequence encodes CAISGTGDGNEQFF. The rearrangement uses TRBV10-3 and TRBJ2-1; 7 positions match TRBD1. The CDR3 loop spans 14 amino acids. V gave up 4 bases and J gave up 6 bases; unmatched junction bases: 6. The germline gives CDR1 ENHRY, CDR2 SYGVKD.